One and the same sample provided the 5 T cell receptor beta chains below, sequenced in a study of CD8+ T cells in alopecia areata. Indicated treatment: oral pan-JAK inhibitor, 5-10 mg twice daily. RNA was extracted and reverse transcribed into cDNA as the sequencing template. Profiled with immunoSEQ multiplex PCR; TCRdb holds only in-frame clones, not every one. The sample consists of about 110,000 clones, approximately 51% of them appearing once. Sequenced material: CD4+ T cells sorted from blood, taken at week 24, from a patient treated with tofacitinib. These receptors all stem from a human donor with alopecia areata.

This clone was counted only a few times. Sequence at one end of the junction differs from germline and may be a read error. The V gene is TRBV7-7, the J gene TRBJ1-1; no reliable D call. The germline CDR1 and CDR2 sequences are SSHAT and FNYEAQ (reference sequence). This CDR3 region has 10 residues. The CDR3 reads CASSLREAFF. CDR3 nucleotides: TGTGCTAGCAGCTTAAGGGAAGCTTTCTTT. The variable domain in full, with the rest retrieved from reference TRBV7-7 and TRBJ1-1, is GAGVSQSPRYKVTKRGQDVTLRCDPISSHATLYWYQQALGQGPEFLTYFNYEAQPDKSGLPSDRFSAERPEGSISTLTIQRTEQRDSAMYRCASSLREAFFGQGTRLTVV.

The chain couples TRBV30 to TRBJ1-2; maybe TRBD1 (5 bases). This CDR3 comprises 13 residues. Trimming pared 2 bases from V and 8 bases from J, leaving 15 bases between. Germline V CDR1 and CDR2: GTSNPN, SVGIG (reference sequence). The CDR3 DNA sequence: TGTGCCTGGAGTCCTTTCGGGACGGGAGGCTACACCTTC. Amino acids: CAWSPFGTGGYTF.

CDR3 nucleotide sequence: TGTGCCTGGAGCTGGACAGGGTATGGCTACACCTTC. It specifies CAWSWTGYGYTF. The chain recombines TRBV30 with TRBJ1-2, with 8 bases fitting TRBD1. CDR1 and CDR2 (germline): GTSNPN, SVGIG (reference sequence). The CDR3 has 12 residues. The V and J ends lost 3 bases and 5 bases, in that order; junction bases with no gene match: 2.

Turning to this clone: Within the sample, other DNA sequences also encode this same CDR3. The V and J genes are TRBV7-2 and TRBJ1-2; unclear D gene. The CDR3 is 12 amino acids. CDR1 and CDR2 (germline): SGHTA, FQGNSA. V was clipped by 0 bases and J by 4 bases, with 3 bases between them. The DNA of the CDR3 is TGTGCCAGCAGCTTAGCCCTCTATGGCTACACCTTC. Protein product: CASSLALYGYTF.

A few counts support this clone. The V and J genes are TRBV10-3 and TRBJ2-7, with D perhaps given as TRBD1 or TRBD2 (5 bases each). This CDR3 contains 15 residues. Between the trimmed V and J ends, which lost 3 bases and 6 bases, there was a span of 18 bases. The V gene's germline CDR1 is ENHRY and CDR2 SYGVKD. CDR3 sequence: CAISDSGRSVPEQYF. In nucleotides, the CDR3 is TGTGCCATCAGTGATTCGGGACGGAGCGTTCCCGAGCAGTACTTC.